These 20 T cell receptor beta chains share one sample of origin, sequenced in a study of beta chain features in type 1 diabetes. The authors reverse transcribed all of the isolated RNA, so sequencing captured expressed TCRB transcripts. Libraries were prepared by immunoSEQ multiplex PCR; TCRdb keeps only in-frame clonotypes and omits some of them. This table has approximately 400,000 clones, about 15% appearing once. The sequenced sample consisted of naive CD4+ T cells from blood. The receptors were gathered from a woman aged 18 to 35 in good health.

The chain joins TRBV15 to TRBJ2-7, with TRBD2 identical over 8 bases. Trimming cost V 0 bases and J 2 bases; bases outside gene matches: 3. Per the germline V gene, CDR1 is LNHNV and CDR2 is YYDKDF (reference sequence). The CDR3 totals 15 residues. CDR3 nucleotides: TGTGCCACCAGCAGAGAGAGGACTAGCCCCTACGAGCAGTACTTC. As protein: CATSRERTSPYEQYF.

The CDR3 is CASSLDQGGFSGYTF. The CDR3 region has the DNA TGCGCCAGCAGCTTGGATCAGGGGGGATTCTCTGGCTACACCTTC. The chain carries TRBV5-1 and TRBJ1-2; 7 bases match TRBD1. Germline V lookup: CDR1 SGHRS, CDR2 YFSETQ. CDR3 length: 15 amino acids. With V trimmed by 0 bases and J by 7 bases, 9 bases remained unmatched.

This clone was picked up a small number of times. This chain uses TRBV7-2 with TRBJ2-7; 9 positions agree with TRBD1. Losses at the gene ends were 5 bases for V and 0 bases for J; bases not matched to a gene: 2. Germline V lookup: CDR1 SGHTA, CDR2 FQGNSA. CDR3 length: 14 amino acids. CDR3 sequence: CASSPDRGSYEQYF. The CDR3 nucleotides are TGTGCCAGCAGCCCGGACAGGGGCTCCTACGAGCAGTACTTC.

CDR3 DNA: TGTGCCAGCAGGGGGGGACAGCCTCGGGGCGAGCAGTACTTC. Translated, it gives CASRGGQPRGEQYF. The rearrangement joins TRBV7-9 to TRBJ2-7; weak D call: TRBD1 (7 bases). This CDR3 spans 14 amino acids. Germline V lookup: CDR1 SEHNR, CDR2 FQNEAQ (reference sequence). Trimming removed 6 bases at V and 6 bases at J, with 18 bases between.

The CDR3 spells CAISMDRGNTGELFF. The CDR3 DNA reads as TGTGCCATCAGTATGGACAGGGGGAACACCGGGGAGCTGTTTTTT. This chain uses TRBV10-3 with TRBJ2-2, with 9 bases that match TRBD1. Trimming took 5 bases from V and 1 from J; bases not matched to a gene: 2. Germline V gives CDR1 ENHRY, CDR2 SYGVKD. This CDR3 has 15 residues.

The CDR3 loop is CATRRGSGEAFF. Here the CDR3 DNA reads TGTGCCACCCGACGGGGGTCGGGGGAAGCTTTCTTT. This sequence joins TRBV13 and TRBJ1-1; tentative D call: TRBD1 (5 bases). Germline-derived CDR1 and CDR2 are PRHDT and FYEKMQ (reference sequence). CDR3 length equals 12 residues. V was shortened by 10 bases and J by 8 bases, with 17 bases between the two germline ends.

The chain combines TRBV29-1 with TRBJ2-2, with 9 positions matching TRBD1. This CDR3 is built from 17 residues. Trimming removed 7 bases from V and 8 bases from J; junction bases left unmatched: 20. The germline CDR1 and CDR2 sequences are SQVTM and ANQGSEA. This CDR3 reads CSARMVFGTGRSGELFF. CDR3 sequence (DNA): TGCAGCGCCCGCATGGTATTCGGGACAGGGCGTTCTGGGGAGCTGTTTTTT.

This chain uses TRBV5-4 with TRBJ2-7; 8 nucleotides agree with TRBD2. The CDR3 extends over 15 amino acids. Per germline, CDR1 SGHNT and CDR2 YYREEE (reference sequence). The trim removed 3 bases at V and 3 bases at J, leaving 8 bases unmatched. The CDR3 nucleotides read TGTGCCAGCAGCTACACGGTCGGGACTAGCTACGAGCAGTACTTC. Encoded protein: CASSYTVGTSYEQYF.

The genes are TRBV9 and TRBJ2-3; D may be TRBD2 (6 bases). The CDR3 contains 14 residues. Germline values: CDR1 SGDLS, CDR2 YYNGEE. V dropped 2 bases and J dropped 4 bases, with 11 bases sitting between them. This CDR3 is CASSVRGLSDTQYF. Written as DNA, the CDR3 is TGTGCCAGCAGCGTGCGGGGACTTTCAGATACGCAGTATTTT.

This clone has just a few counts. This chain uses TRBV9 with TRBJ1-1; D call uncertain. CDR3 length: 14 amino acids. Germline loops: CDR1 SGDLS, CDR2 YYNGEE. Trimming took 0 bases from V and 4 from J, leaving 10 bases between them. CDR3 sequence (DNA): TGTGCCAGCAGCGTAGGGGAGGGCGGCACTGAAGCTTTCTTT. As protein: CASSVGEGGTEAFF.

In its sample, this clone was seen once. V is TRBV6-5 and J is TRBJ2-7, with TRBD2 identical over 11 bases. Germline V CDR1 and CDR2: MNHEY, SVGAGI. The CDR3 consists of 15 residues. V shed 6 bases, J shed 0 bases, and the junction held 4 bases outside the gene matches. The CDR3 spells CASRAGTSGSYEQYF. In DNA form, the CDR3 reads TGTGCCAGCAGGGCCGGGACTAGCGGCTCCTACGAGCAGTACTTC.

This chain links TRBV7-9 with TRBJ2-1; TRBD2 matches at 8 bases. The junction had 6 bases not matched to a gene; V was cut back by 5 bases and J by 3 bases. Germline values: CDR1 SEHNR, CDR2 FQNEAQ (reference sequence). The CDR3 is 15 amino acids. The CDR3 nucleotides are TGTGCCAGCAGCCGGACTAGCTCGGTCTACAATGAGCAGTTCTTC. Its translation: CASSRTSSVYNEQFF.

In its sample, this clone was seen a few times. The chain couples TRBV7-3 to TRBJ1-1, with D tentatively TRBD1 (6 bases). This CDR3 is built from 13 residues. The germline CDR1 and CDR2 sequences are SGHTA and FQGTGA. V gave up 2 bases and J gave up 5 bases, with 9 bases separating them. The CDR3 region has the DNA TGTGCCAGCAGCTTAGTTCAGGGGACTGAAGCTTTCTTT. Encoded protein: CASSLVQGTEAFF. Together with reference TRBV7-3 and TRBJ1-1, the CDR3 gives the full variable domain: GAGVSQTPSNKVTEKGKYVELRCDPISGHTALYWYRQSLGQGPEFLIYFQGTGAADDSGLPNDRFFAVRPEGSVSTLKIQRTERGDSAVYLCASSLVQGTEAFFGQGTRLTVV.

This clone was counted a few times. This chain links TRBV27 with TRBJ2-1, with D possibly TRBD2 on 6 matching bases. V lost 6 bases to trimming and J lost 4 bases, with 13 bases between them. The CDR3 has 14 amino acids. Germline loops: CDR1 MNHEY, CDR2 SMNVEV (reference sequence). CDR3 protein: CASSSGDPYNEQFF. CDR3 nucleotides: TGTGCCAGCAGCTCGGGAGACCCTTACAATGAGCAGTTCTTC.

This clone occurred a few times. This chain connects TRBV14 to TRBJ1-2; 7 bases line up with TRBD1. V was clipped by 8 bases and J by 2 bases; unmatched bases: 5. Germline V gene sequence: CDR1 SGHDN, CDR2 FVKESK. This CDR3 is 13 amino acids long. The CDR3 is CASRDSGNYGYTF. The CDR3 DNA sequence: TGTGCCAGCCGGGACAGCGGAAACTATGGCTACACCTTC.

The genes are TRBV29-1 and TRBJ2-2, with TRBD1 as a possible D gene (5 bases). The CDR3 extends over 14 amino acids. In germline, CDR1 is SQVTM, CDR2 ANQGSEA. Trimming pared 6 bases from V and 0 bases from J, leaving 11 bases between. DNA of the CDR3: TGCAGCGTCGCCCAGGGCGCGAACACCGGGGAGCTGTTTTTT. Translating gives CSVAQGANTGELFF.

This clone was seen only a few times. CDR3 amino acids: CASSDAGGGYEQYF. CDR3 DNA sequence: TGTGCCAGTAGCGATGCAGGGGGCGGATACGAGCAGTACTTC. V and J are TRBV19 and TRBJ2-7; 8 nucleotides align to TRBD1. The germline gives CDR1 LNHDA, CDR2 SQIVND (reference sequence). The CDR3 runs to 14 residues. The V gene end was trimmed by 6 bases and the J gene end by 4 bases; junction bases not matched to a gene: 8.

This clone was seen more than once but under ten times. V gene TRBV30 combines with J gene TRBJ2-1, with TRBD2 matching over 8 bases. CDR1 is GTSNPN and CDR2 is SVGIG in the germline V gene (reference sequence). With 1 base clipped from V and 9 bases from J, the junction kept 2 bases outside the gene matches. CDR3 length equals 12 residues. CDR3 DNA: TGTGCCTGGAGTGGCGGGAGGTTTGAGCAGTTCTTC. It translates to CAWSGGRFEQFF.

This clone was detected a few times. The chain uses TRBV11-2 and TRBJ1-2; 7 positions match TRBD1. Unmatched junction bases numbered 12, after V lost 5 bases and J lost 3 bases. Germline CDR1 and CDR2: SGHAT and FQNNGV. This CDR3 has 16 amino acids. CDR3 coding DNA: TGTGCCAGCAGCATAAACCTCGGGACAGCCTACTATGGCTACACCTTC. Its protein product is CASSINLGTAYYGYTF.

This clone was found a few times. This sequence joins TRBV18 and TRBJ1-2; 7 nucleotides agree with TRBD1. The germline V gene encodes CDR1 KGHSH and CDR2 LQKENI. This CDR3 contains 14 residues. The V and J ends lost 3 bases and 3 bases, in that order; junction bases with no gene match: 4. CDR3 sequence: CASSPRDRDYGYTF. The CDR3 DNA is TGTGCCAGCTCACCGCGTGACAGGGACTATGGCTACACCTTC.